Below, 27 T cell receptor beta chains from the same sample are listed, as sequenced in a study of cytomegalovirus exposure and HLA in healthy donors. The PCR contained 60 Vbeta and 13 Jbeta primers. Sequenced by immunoSEQ multiplex PCR; TCRdb stores in-frame clones only, minus some. The data contain some 110,000 clones, around 75% of them seen just once; the ten biggest clones take up 4% to 5.5%. Material for sequencing was PBMCs. The receptor set was obtained from a man in his 60s in good health and CMV-seropositive.

The sample holds one count of this clone. The rearrangement joins TRBV18 to TRBJ1-2, with D tentatively TRBD1 (5 bases). The germline V gene has CDR1 KGHSH and CDR2 LQKENI. CDR3 length equals 13 residues. V lost 2 bases to trimming and J lost 4 bases, with 8 bases between them. The CDR3 nucleotides are TGTGCCAGCTCACCAGACAGCTCCTATGGCTACACCTTC. Translation: CASSPDSSYGYTF. Filled out from reference TRBV18 and TRBJ1-2, the complete variable domain reads NAGVMQNPRHLVRRRGQEARLRCSPMKGHSHVYWYRQLPEEGLKFMVYLQKENIIDESGMPKERFSAEFPKEGPSILRIQQVVRGDSAAYFCASSPDSSYGYTFGSGTRLTVV.

This rearrangement joins TRBV6-5 to TRBJ1-1; D is undetermined. The CDR3 spans 14 residues. CDR1 and CDR2 from the germline V gene are MNHEY and SVGAGI. The V end was cut by 10 bases, the J end by 0 bases, with 15 bases between. The CDR3 loop is CATISGWMNTEAFF. The CDR3 DNA reads as TGTGCCACCATCAGCGGTTGGATGAACACTGAAGCTTTCTTT.

The rearrangement joins TRBV30 to TRBJ1-6, with unresolved D. V was shortened by 0 bases and J by 10 bases, with 10 bases between the two germline ends. This CDR3 has 13 amino acids. Per germline, CDR1 GTSNPN and CDR2 SVGIG (reference sequence). The CDR3 here is CAWSVQEASPLHF. In DNA, the CDR3 is TGTGCCTGGAGTGTCCAGGAGGCGTCACCCCTCCACTTT.

This chain links TRBV10-3 with TRBJ2-5; D possibly corresponds to TRBD2 (5 bases). The CDR3 extends over 17 amino acids. V was clipped by 0 bases and J by 4 bases, with 18 bases between them. Looked up from germline, CDR1 is ENHRY and CDR2 is SYGVKD. The CDR3 bases are TGTGCCATCAGTGAGTCGACTAATGAACTAGTCGGAGAGACCCAGTACTTC. Residues: CAISESTNELVGETQYF.

This clone was found a few times. DNA for the CDR3: TGTGCCAGCAGGAGGACTAGCGGGGAGACCCAGTACTTC. Protein sequence: CASRRTSGETQYF. The chain uses TRBV2 and TRBJ2-5; the match to TRBD2 covers 11 bases. The CDR3 has 13 amino acids. V trimming: 6 bases; J trimming: 5 bases; junction bases outside the gene matches: 2. Germline V lookup: CDR1 SNHLY, CDR2 FYNNEI.

This chain joins TRBV29-1 and TRBJ2-5, with a tentative D call TRBD2 (5 bases). Trimming removed 7 bases from V and 5 bases from J, with 17 bases in between. This CDR3 comprises 13 residues. In germline, CDR1 is SQVTM, CDR2 ANQGSEA. CDR3 DNA: TGCAGCGGAGACGGACTGATCGGGGAGACCCAGTACTTC. Amino acids: CSGDGLIGETQYF.

This rearrangement joins TRBV4-1 to TRBJ2-5; 13 bases line up with TRBD2. The germline CDR1 and CDR2 sequences are MGHRA and YSYEKL. V shed 1 base and J 1 base; nucleotides not matched to a gene: 3. This CDR3 has 17 residues. CDR3 residues: CASSQAGTSGAQETQYF. In DNA, the CDR3 is TGCGCCAGCAGCCAAGCCGGGACTAGCGGGGCCCAAGAGACCCAGTACTTC.

The rearrangement uses TRBV6-5 and TRBJ1-4; 8 bases map to TRBD1. The trim removed 5 bases at V and 3 bases at J, leaving 2 bases unmatched. Germline V CDR1 and CDR2: MNHEY, SVGAGI. The CDR3 loop spans 14 amino acids. CDR3 amino acids: CASSMTGANEKLFF. Written as DNA, the CDR3 is TGTGCCAGCAGTATGACAGGGGCTAATGAAAAACTGTTTTTT.

The gene calls are TRBV2 and TRBJ1-2; 7 positions agree with TRBD1. Germline trimming cut 3 bases from V and 6 bases from J; bases unmatched to any gene: 10. The CDR3 covers 15 residues. Per germline, CDR1 SNHLY and CDR2 FYNNEI. Written as DNA, the CDR3 is TGTGCCAGCAGTGAGATGACAGGGAGCGTCAATGGCTACACCTTC. Translated, it gives CASSEMTGSVNGYTF.

This clone was seen more than once but under ten times. The J gene is TRBJ1-1, the V gene TRBV11-3, with D unresolved. V was shortened by 1 base and J by 6 bases, with 15 bases between the two germline ends. Looked up from germline, CDR1 is SGHNT and CDR2 is YENEEA. This CDR3 contains 15 residues. The CDR3 loop reads CASSLGNSRGAEAFF. The CDR3 nucleotides read TGTGCCAGCAGCTTAGGCAATTCTCGGGGTGCTGAAGCTTTCTTT. Full variable domain (remainder filled in from reference TRBV11-3 and TRBJ1-1): EAGVVQSPRYKIIEKKQPVAFWCNPISGHNTLYWYLQNLGQGPELLIRYENEEAVDDSQLPKDRFSAERLKGVDSTLKIQPAELGDSAVYLCASSLGNSRGAEAFFGQGTRLTVV.

This chain uses TRBV5-1 with TRBJ2-7; 8 nucleotides line up with TRBD1. V lost 4 bases and J lost 4; bases outside the gene matches: 7. CDR3 size: 14 residues. The germline V gene has CDR1 SGHRS and CDR2 YFSETQ. CDR3 in amino acids: CASSQGQGSYEQYF. The CDR3 nucleotides are TGCGCCAGCAGCCAAGGACAGGGATCTTACGAGCAGTACTTC.

The CDR3 region has the DNA TGTGCCAGCAGCTCCCCTCCGGTACAAGAGACCCAGTACTTC. It specifies CASSSPPVQETQYF. This rearrangement joins TRBV5-5 to TRBJ2-5, with D unresolved. Trimming took 3 bases from V and 2 from J, leaving 11 bases between them. Germline V lookup: CDR1 SGHKS, CDR2 YYEKEE (reference sequence). The CDR3 has 14 residues.

This rearrangement joins TRBV27 to TRBJ1-5; D gene ambiguous. CDR3 length: 15 amino acids. Per germline, CDR1 MNHEY and CDR2 SMNVEV (reference sequence). Trimming removed 2 bases from V and 6 bases from J, with 14 bases in between. The CDR3 bases are TGTGCCAGCAGTTTAAACGCAGACGGAGGTCAGCCCCAGCATTTT. This gives the protein CASSLNADGGQPQHF.

This rearrangement joins TRBV18 to TRBJ2-2; 11 nucleotides match TRBD2. V lost 3 bases, J lost 5 bases, and 11 bases stayed unmatched. CDR1 and CDR2 (germline): KGHSH, LQKENI. The CDR3 has 18 residues. The CDR3 loop reads CASSPSLAGELETGELFF. The CDR3 DNA reads TGTGCCAGCTCACCCTCACTAGCGGGGGAATTGGAAACCGGGGAGCTGTTTTTT.

This sequence joins TRBV11-2 and TRBJ2-1; the match to TRBD2 covers 7 bases. Trimming at V came to 6 bases and at J to 4 bases, leaving 9 bases not matched to a gene. Germline loops: CDR1 SGHAT, CDR2 FQNNGV. The CDR3 has 15 amino acids. CDR3 amino acids: CASSLDPGGYNEQFF. The CDR3 nucleotides read TGTGCCAGCAGTCTAGACCCGGGGGGATACAATGAGCAGTTCTTC.

The V call is TRBV23-1, the J call TRBJ1-1, with TRBD1 matching over 7 bases. TRBV23-1 is an open reading frame whose function is uncertain. The CDR3 is made up of 15 amino acids. V shed 0 bases, J shed 7 bases, and the junction held 8 bases outside the gene matches. The CDR3 spells CASSQSQGGENEAFF. The CDR3 DNA reads TGCGCCAGCAGTCAATCGCAAGGGGGCGAGAATGAAGCTTTCTTT.

The chain uses TRBV5-1 and TRBJ2-2, with a tentative D call TRBD2 (5 bases). V was pared by 1 base and J by 2 bases, with 12 bases between. The CDR3 sequence is 16 residues long. CDR1 and CDR2 (germline): SGHRS, YFSETQ. The CDR3 reads CASSLNIAPNTGELFF. In nucleotides, the CDR3 is TGCGCCAGCAGCTTGAATATAGCGCCCAACACCGGGGAGCTGTTTTTT.

For this clone: One end of the junction fails to match germline, which may point to a read error. This chain connects TRBV7-7 to TRBJ1-4; D uncertain. Germline V gives CDR1 SSHAT, CDR2 FNYEAQ (reference sequence). The CDR3 runs to 16 residues. This CDR3 is CASSLRRGRRAEKLFF. The CDR3 DNA reads TGTGCTAGCAGCTTACGTCGAGGCCGACGCGCTGAAAAACTGTTTTTT.

This clone has a count of ten or more. V is TRBV15 and J is TRBJ1-5, with D perhaps TRBD1 (6 bases). V shed 1 base and J shed 4 bases, with 11 bases lying between them. This CDR3 has 15 amino acids. Per the germline V gene, CDR1 is LNHNV and CDR2 is YYDKDF (reference sequence). CDR3 protein: CATSRGAGANQPQHF. CDR3 coding DNA: TGTGCCACCAGCAGAGGGGCAGGGGCAAATCAGCCCCAGCATTTT.

V gene TRBV4-2 combines with J gene TRBJ2-3; D is perhaps TRBD2 (5 bases). Germline CDR1 LGHNA, CDR2 YNFKEQ. This CDR3 spans 15 amino acids. V shed 8 bases and J shed 6 bases, with 21 bases lying between them. This CDR3 is CASRAALAGADTQYF. The CDR3, as DNA: TGTGCCAGCCGAGCGGCGCTGGCAGGAGCCGATACGCAGTATTTT.

The rearrangement joins TRBV5-1 to TRBJ2-1, with TRBD2 matching over 11 bases. The germline gives CDR1 SGHRS, CDR2 YFSETQ. The J segment lost 2 bases and the V segment lost 4 bases, leaving 2 bases of the junction unmatched. This CDR3 has 15 amino acids. CDR3 sequence reads: CASSTSGGAYNEQFF. CDR3 DNA: TGCGCCAGCAGCACTAGCGGGGGCGCCTACAATGAGCAGTTCTTC.

The chain links TRBV19 to TRBJ1-2, with 7 bases lining up with TRBD1. The J segment lost 4 bases and the V segment lost 4 bases, leaving 12 bases of the junction unmatched. Looked up from germline, CDR1 is LNHDA and CDR2 is SQIVND (reference sequence). This CDR3 has 16 amino acids. CDR3 sequence: CASSTLYDRATYGYTF. The CDR3 DNA reads TGTGCCAGTAGTACCCTTTACGACAGGGCTACCTATGGCTACACCTTC.

Comment on this clone: The junction differs from germline at one of its ends, possibly a read error. CDR3 coding DNA: TGTTCCAGCAGCCCACAGGGTGGATCTGGGGCCAACGTCCTGACTTTC. It specifies CSSSPQGGSGANVLTF. The J gene is TRBJ2-6, the V gene TRBV7-9, with D perhaps TRBD1 (6 bases). Germline V lookup: CDR1 SEHNR, CDR2 FQNEAQ (reference sequence). The CDR3 extends over 16 amino acids.

This clone occurred once. CDR3 DNA: TGTGCCAGTAGTTCGGTAGAGAATTCACCCCTCCACTTT. As protein: CASSSVENSPLHF. The chain is built from TRBV19 and TRBJ1-6; unclear D gene. Germline lookup yields CDR1 LNHDA and CDR2 SQIVND (reference sequence). The CDR3 is 13 amino acids. Trimming removed 5 bases at V and 7 bases at J, with 9 bases between.

V gene TRBV13 combines with J gene TRBJ2-2, with 9 bases that match TRBD2. Germline trimming cut 1 base from V and 1 base from J; bases unmatched to any gene: 7. The germline gives CDR1 PRHDT, CDR2 FYEKMQ (reference sequence). This CDR3 contains 18 residues. CDR3 loop: CASSLVPAGGQNTGELFF. CDR3 coding DNA: TGTGCCAGCAGCTTAGTCCCAGCGGGGGGACAGAACACCGGGGAGCTGTTTTTT.

This clone was counted only a few times. In this CDR3 the conserved last residue, phenylalanine or tryptophan, is missing, so a read error is likely. This CDR3 is CASRPITGSYLEAFL. CDR3 in DNA: TGTGCCAGCAGACCTATTACAGGGAGCTACCTTGAAGCTTTCCTT. The V gene is TRBV13, the J gene TRBJ1-1; the D gene is possibly TRBD1 (6 bases). The V gene lost 6 bases and the J gene lost 7 bases, with 21 bases spanning the gap. This CDR3 is 15 amino acids long. Looked up from germline, CDR1 is PRHDT and CDR2 is FYEKMQ (reference sequence).

The chain carries TRBV5-1 and TRBJ1-4; D might be TRBD1 (6 bases). The V end was cut by 0 bases, the J end by 4 bases, with 13 bases between. The CDR3 contains 16 residues. Germline CDR1 and CDR2: SGHRS and YFSETQ. The CDR3 DNA reads TGCGCCAGCAGCTTGGCCGGAGGACAGAGTAATGAAAAACTGTTTTTT. Protein product: CASSLAGGQSNEKLFF. Full variable domain (remainder filled in from reference TRBV5-1 and TRBJ1-4): KAGVTQTPRYLIKTRGQQVTLSCSPISGHRSVSWYQQTPGQGLQFLFEYFSETQRNKGNFPGRFSGRQFSNSRSEMNVSTLELGDSALYLCASSLAGGQSNEKLFFGSGTQLSVL.